Shown below are 11 T cell receptor beta chains from a single sample sequenced in a study of neoadjuvant anti-PD-1 for oral cavity cancer. The table came from immunoSEQ multiplex PCR; TCRdb's copy has only in-frame clones and leaves some out. Here the sample spans around 17,000 clones, approximately 71% being singletons. This material consisted of PBMCs, taken before nivolumab (anti-PD-1) treatment. These receptors all stem from a person between 40 and 79 years old with oral cavity squamous cell carcinoma.

J is TRBJ2-5 and V is TRBV5-4; 16 positions agree with TRBD2. With V trimmed by 4 bases and J by 3 bases, 6 bases remained unmatched. This CDR3 has 17 residues. CDR1 and CDR2 (germline): SGHNT, YYREEE (reference sequence). CDR3 in amino acids: CASSLLGTSGREETQYF. CDR3 DNA: TGTGCCAGCAGCCTGTTAGGGACTAGCGGGAGGGAAGAGACCCAGTACTTC.

In nucleotides, the CDR3 is TGTGCCAGTAGTATAGGAGGCTCCGAGCAGTACTTC. This sequence encodes CASSIGGSEQYF. This chain connects TRBV19 to TRBJ2-7; D is undetermined. Trimming cost V 1 base and J 6 bases, with 7 bases left between them. The CDR3 loop spans 12 amino acids. From germline, CDR1 is LNHDA and CDR2 SQIVND (reference sequence).

The chain combines TRBV2 with TRBJ2-3, with 7 bases fitting TRBD1. Per the germline V gene, CDR1 is SNHLY and CDR2 is FYNNEI. V lost 8 bases to trimming and J lost 5 bases; unmatched junction nucleotides: 10. The CDR3 extends over 14 amino acids. CDR3 protein: CASQQQGVIDTQYF. For the CDR3, the DNA is TGTGCCAGCCAGCAGCAGGGGGTCATAGATACGCAGTATTTT.

As for this clone: A read error may produce the germline difference seen at one junction end. The chain recombines TRBV6-1 with TRBJ2-7; D remains unclear. Germline assignment: CDR1 MNHNS and CDR2 SASEGT. This CDR3 region has 12 residues. The CDR3 reads CASSPGLTGSFF. CDR3 nucleotide sequence: TGTGCCAGCAGTCCTGGTCTTACTGGCAGCTTTTTC.

V and J are TRBV30 and TRBJ1-5, with D maybe TRBD1 (5 bases). Trimming took 2 bases from V and 1 from J, leaving 6 bases between them. The CDR3 has 13 amino acids. Germline CDR1 GTSNPN, CDR2 SVGIG (reference sequence). CDR3: CAWSRDSNQPQHF. The CDR3 DNA reads TGTGCCTGGAGTCGGGACAGCAATCAGCCCCAGCATTTT.

This sequence joins TRBV10-3 and TRBJ2-2; D ambiguous. V was shortened by 7 bases and J by 0 bases, with 9 bases between the two germline ends. Germline CDR1 reads ENHRY; CDR2 reads SYGVKD. This CDR3 region has 14 residues. CDR3 amino acids: CAITGRSNTGELFF. CDR3 nucleotides: TGTGCCATCACTGGCAGGTCGAACACCGGGGAGCTGTTTTTT.

This clone has a single count. The V and J genes are TRBV10-3 and TRBJ2-5; no clear D gene. V dropped 0 bases and J dropped 5 bases, with 7 bases sitting between them. The CDR3 has 13 residues. Per the germline V gene, CDR1 is ENHRY and CDR2 is SYGVKD. The CDR3 region is CAISESTAETQYF. The CDR3, as DNA: TGTGCCATCAGTGAGTCAACGGCGGAGACCCAGTACTTC.

V usage is TRBV6-5 and J usage is TRBJ1-2; TRBD1 agrees at 7 bases. Germline V gene data show CDR1 as MNHEY and CDR2 as SVGAGI. J was trimmed by 8 bases and V by 0 bases; bases with no gene match: 0. This CDR3 is built from 12 residues. The CDR3 is CASSYSQGGYTF. CDR3 nucleotides: TGTGCCAGCAGTTACTCACAGGGGGGCTACACCTTC.

The rearrangement uses TRBV19 and TRBJ2-7; possibly TRBD1 for D (5 bases). V shed 6 bases and J shed 3 bases, with 21 bases lying between them. This CDR3 contains 16 residues. The germline V gene has CDR1 LNHDA and CDR2 SQIVND (reference sequence). The CDR3 nucleotides read TGTGCCAGTAGCAAACAGGCCACGGTGCCCTACTACGAGCAGTACTTC. It is translated as CASSKQATVPYYEQYF.

V usage is TRBV7-9 and J usage is TRBJ2-2; D possibly corresponds to TRBD1 (6 bases). From germline, CDR1 is SEHNR and CDR2 FQNEAQ (reference sequence). The CDR3 runs to 13 residues. Trimming left V 2 bases short and J 7 bases short, with 8 bases between. CDR3 amino acids: CASSLQGIGELFF. The CDR3 DNA reads TGTGCCAGCAGCTTACAGGGGATCGGGGAGCTGTTTTTT.

This clone showed up just a few times. J is TRBJ2-3 and V is TRBV27; the D gene is possibly TRBD1 (6 bases). This CDR3 comprises 15 residues. Germline V gene lookup returns CDR1 MNHEY and CDR2 SMNVEV (reference sequence). The V end lost 5 bases, the J end lost 5 bases, and 17 bases lay between the germline ends. CDR3 coding DNA: TGTGCCAGCAGTCTCGCCCGGGACATCCAAGATACGCAGTATTTT. Protein: CASSLARDIQDTQYF.